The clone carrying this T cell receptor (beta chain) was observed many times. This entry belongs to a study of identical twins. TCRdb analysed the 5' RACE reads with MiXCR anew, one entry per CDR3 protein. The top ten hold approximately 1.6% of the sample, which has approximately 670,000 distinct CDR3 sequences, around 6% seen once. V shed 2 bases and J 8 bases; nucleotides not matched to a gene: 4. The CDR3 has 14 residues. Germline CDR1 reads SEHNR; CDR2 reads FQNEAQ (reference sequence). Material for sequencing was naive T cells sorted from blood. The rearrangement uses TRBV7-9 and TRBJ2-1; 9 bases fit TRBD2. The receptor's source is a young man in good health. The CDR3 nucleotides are TGTGCCAGCAGCTTACGGCGGGAGGGCGATGAGCAGTTCTTC. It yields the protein CASSLRREGDEQFF.